Presented here are 4 T cell receptor beta chains from one specimen sequenced in a study of T cells in women clearing cervical HPV infection. Clones were read by immunoSEQ multiplex PCR, and TCRdb kept only the in-frame ones, dropping some. Listed are tens of thousands of clones; over 5% falls within the top ten. Sequencing was performed on blood buffy coat. The receptors originated from a woman aged 18 to 75 with a cervical HPV16 infection that either progressed to CIN3+ or cleared (not recorded which).

The CDR3 here is CASSEAGGTEAFF. CDR3 DNA (partial): TGTGCCAGCAGTGAAGCGGGGGGCACTGAA. This chain joins TRBV6-1 and TRBJ1-1; TRBD1 might be the D (5 bases). From the germline J gene comes the end of the CDR3, since the read stops 3 residues before it. The CDR3 is made up of 13 amino acids. V shed 0 bases and J shed 4 bases, with 6 bases lying between them. The germline V gene encodes CDR1 MNHNS and CDR2 SASEGT.

This clone shows up as medium-sized by frequency. The CDR3 DNA, read in part, is TGTGCCATCAGTGAGAACCGGGACACCGGGGAG. As protein: CAISENRDTGE. The full CDR3 sequence reads CAISENRDTGELFF. The rearrangement joins TRBV10-3 to TRBJ2-2, with D unclear. The read comes to an end 3 residues before the CDR3 does, leaving the germline J gene to fill in the end. Trimming cost V 2 bases and J 3 bases, with 7 bases left between them. CDR1 is ENHRY, CDR2 SYGVKD, per germline. CDR3 size: 14 residues.

Comment on this clone: The sequenced fragment ends 3 residues before the CDR3 boundary, so the rest is inferred from the germline J gene. The chain is built from TRBV5-1 and TRBJ2-2, with D perhaps given as TRBD1 or TRBD2 (5 bases each). The V gene's germline CDR1 is SGHRS and CDR2 YFSETQ. The CDR3 is made up of 16 amino acids. The DNA read from the CDR3 is TGCGCCAGCAGCTTGGTCGAGGGCTCTGGGGCCAACGTG. It yields the protein CASSLVEGSGANV. The entire CDR3 protein is CASSLVEGSGANVLFF.

Points on this clone: The DNA ends 3 residues before the CDR3 does, and the rest of the CDR3 is filled in from the germline J gene. The chain joins TRBV30 to TRBJ1-2; weak D call: TRBD1 (5 bases). The CDR3 spans 15 residues. CDR1 and CDR2 (germline): GTSNPN, SVGIG (reference sequence). The CDR3 sequence is CAWNIGTSTAYDYTF. CDR3 bases read: TGTGCCTGGAATATAGGGACTAGCACCGCCTACGAC.